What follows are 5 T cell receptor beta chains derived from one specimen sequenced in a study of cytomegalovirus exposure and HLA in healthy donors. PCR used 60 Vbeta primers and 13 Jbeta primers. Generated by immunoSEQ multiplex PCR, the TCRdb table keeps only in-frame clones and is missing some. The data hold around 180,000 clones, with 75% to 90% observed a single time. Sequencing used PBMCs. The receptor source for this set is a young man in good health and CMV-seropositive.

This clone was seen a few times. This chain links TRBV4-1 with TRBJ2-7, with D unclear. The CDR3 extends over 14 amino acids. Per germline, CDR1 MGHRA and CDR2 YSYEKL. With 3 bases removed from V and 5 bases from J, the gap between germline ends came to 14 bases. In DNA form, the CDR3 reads TGCGCCAGCAGCCATGACGACCATGCGGACGAGCAGTACTTC. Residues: CASSHDDHADEQYF.

This CDR3 reads CASSELNGELFF. Here the CDR3 DNA reads TGTGCCAGCAGTGAATTGAACGGAGAACTGTTTTTT. V gene TRBV25-1 combines with J gene TRBJ1-4; D not resolved. V lost 1 base and J 12 bases, leaving 9 bases between the germline ends. This CDR3 spans 12 amino acids. In germline, CDR1 is MGHDK, CDR2 SYGVNS.

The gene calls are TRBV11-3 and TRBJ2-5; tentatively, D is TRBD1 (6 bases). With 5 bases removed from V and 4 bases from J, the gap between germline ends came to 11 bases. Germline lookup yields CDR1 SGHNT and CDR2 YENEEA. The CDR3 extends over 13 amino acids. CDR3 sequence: CASSTGTRETQYF. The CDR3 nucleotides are TGTGCCAGCAGCACAGGGACCCGAGAGACCCAGTACTTC.

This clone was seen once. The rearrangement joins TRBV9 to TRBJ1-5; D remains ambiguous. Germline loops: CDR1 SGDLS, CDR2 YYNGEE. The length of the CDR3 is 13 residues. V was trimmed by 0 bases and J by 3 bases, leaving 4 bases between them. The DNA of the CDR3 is TGTGCCAGCAGCGTAGACACCAATCAGCCCCAGCATTTT. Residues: CASSVDTNQPQHF.

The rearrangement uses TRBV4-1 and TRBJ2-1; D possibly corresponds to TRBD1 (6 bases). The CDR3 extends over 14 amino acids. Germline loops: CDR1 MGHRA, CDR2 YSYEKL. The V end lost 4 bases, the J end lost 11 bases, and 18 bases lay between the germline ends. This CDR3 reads CASSPGAGDIKQFF. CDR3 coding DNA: TGCGCCAGCAGCCCCGGGGCCGGGGACATTAAGCAGTTCTTC.